This TCR beta chain was recovered during a study of blood T cell repertoires in COVID-19 (dated by TCRdb to the early 2020s). For the study in its entirety: The collaborator samples originated in the United States, Italy and Spain and spanned the acute and convalescent phases of COVID-19. The prospective study material was composed of cDNA or gDNA derived from T cells, B-cell-depleted T cells, or PBMCs. Deeply sampled blood TCRbeta repertoires from subjects exposed to, actively infected with, or recovered from COVID-19 were included in the dataset. The repertoires were released in a freely available public database intended as a resource for research on the immune response to SARS-CoV-2. The samples were drawn from the first 160 participants of the ongoing ImmuneRACE study and from over a thousand subjects provided by 6 global collaborators. Sample metadata almost always included a de-identified subject ID, COVID-19 status, age in years and sex. HLA class I and class II types, where available, came from metadata supplied by the sample provider rather than from assay-based typing.

With respect to this clone: Its recognized antigen is unknown. No much larger clonotype is one base removed from it; base qualities were not supplied.

TCRbeta CDR3 regions were amplified from genomic DNA using the immunoSEQ Assay, a bias-controlled multiplex PCR. As for how the authors treated the data: Within the assay, amplification of reference gene primers was used to estimate how many nucleated cells each sample contained. To quantify the absolute abundance of each unique TCRbeta CDR3 rearrangement, sequence reads were collapsed and filtered. For each sample, productive Simpson clonality was calculated as the square root of Simpson's diversity index across productive rearrangements. As stored in TCRdb, this immuneACCESS dataset retains in-frame rearrangements with V and J assigned. A fraction of the clones does not appear; measured against another copy, unresolved V genes explain less than half of the discrepancy, and the remainder lacks a known reason. V and J calls and clone size are given by that table; D and trimming were obtained from the DNA. The sample includes about 97,000 clones, with approximately 90% observed a single time. The ten largest clones represent roughly 2% of the sample.

General conclusions and limits of the study: How much clinical and demographic metadata was included differed by source and by participant, and the metadata was provided uncurated.

The collaborating institutions used their own protocols to collect whole blood in K2EDTA tubes. For TCRbeta analysis, collaborators shipped samples as frozen whole blood, isolated PBMCs, or DNA extracted from either of those sample types. The TCR comes from a man in his fifties or sixties with active COVID-19. The sample comprised peripheral blood.

The encoded CDR3 is CASSQTRGNIYNEQFF. The nucleotide sequence reads TGTGCCAGCAGCCAAACCCGGGGGAACATATACAATGAGCAGTTCTTC. Here the chain combines TRBV3-1 (or the pseudogene TRBV3-2) and TRBJ2-1; possibly the D gene is TRBD2, per 6 matching bases. From the germline V gene (reference sequence), CDR1 is LGHDT and CDR2 is YNNKEL. The CDR3 sequence holds 16 residues, the cysteine and phenylalanine included. Only CDR3 DNA remains: 48 bases, in frame from the first base. Relative to germline, V is 2 bases shorter and J is 4 bases shorter, with 15 bases between their ends.